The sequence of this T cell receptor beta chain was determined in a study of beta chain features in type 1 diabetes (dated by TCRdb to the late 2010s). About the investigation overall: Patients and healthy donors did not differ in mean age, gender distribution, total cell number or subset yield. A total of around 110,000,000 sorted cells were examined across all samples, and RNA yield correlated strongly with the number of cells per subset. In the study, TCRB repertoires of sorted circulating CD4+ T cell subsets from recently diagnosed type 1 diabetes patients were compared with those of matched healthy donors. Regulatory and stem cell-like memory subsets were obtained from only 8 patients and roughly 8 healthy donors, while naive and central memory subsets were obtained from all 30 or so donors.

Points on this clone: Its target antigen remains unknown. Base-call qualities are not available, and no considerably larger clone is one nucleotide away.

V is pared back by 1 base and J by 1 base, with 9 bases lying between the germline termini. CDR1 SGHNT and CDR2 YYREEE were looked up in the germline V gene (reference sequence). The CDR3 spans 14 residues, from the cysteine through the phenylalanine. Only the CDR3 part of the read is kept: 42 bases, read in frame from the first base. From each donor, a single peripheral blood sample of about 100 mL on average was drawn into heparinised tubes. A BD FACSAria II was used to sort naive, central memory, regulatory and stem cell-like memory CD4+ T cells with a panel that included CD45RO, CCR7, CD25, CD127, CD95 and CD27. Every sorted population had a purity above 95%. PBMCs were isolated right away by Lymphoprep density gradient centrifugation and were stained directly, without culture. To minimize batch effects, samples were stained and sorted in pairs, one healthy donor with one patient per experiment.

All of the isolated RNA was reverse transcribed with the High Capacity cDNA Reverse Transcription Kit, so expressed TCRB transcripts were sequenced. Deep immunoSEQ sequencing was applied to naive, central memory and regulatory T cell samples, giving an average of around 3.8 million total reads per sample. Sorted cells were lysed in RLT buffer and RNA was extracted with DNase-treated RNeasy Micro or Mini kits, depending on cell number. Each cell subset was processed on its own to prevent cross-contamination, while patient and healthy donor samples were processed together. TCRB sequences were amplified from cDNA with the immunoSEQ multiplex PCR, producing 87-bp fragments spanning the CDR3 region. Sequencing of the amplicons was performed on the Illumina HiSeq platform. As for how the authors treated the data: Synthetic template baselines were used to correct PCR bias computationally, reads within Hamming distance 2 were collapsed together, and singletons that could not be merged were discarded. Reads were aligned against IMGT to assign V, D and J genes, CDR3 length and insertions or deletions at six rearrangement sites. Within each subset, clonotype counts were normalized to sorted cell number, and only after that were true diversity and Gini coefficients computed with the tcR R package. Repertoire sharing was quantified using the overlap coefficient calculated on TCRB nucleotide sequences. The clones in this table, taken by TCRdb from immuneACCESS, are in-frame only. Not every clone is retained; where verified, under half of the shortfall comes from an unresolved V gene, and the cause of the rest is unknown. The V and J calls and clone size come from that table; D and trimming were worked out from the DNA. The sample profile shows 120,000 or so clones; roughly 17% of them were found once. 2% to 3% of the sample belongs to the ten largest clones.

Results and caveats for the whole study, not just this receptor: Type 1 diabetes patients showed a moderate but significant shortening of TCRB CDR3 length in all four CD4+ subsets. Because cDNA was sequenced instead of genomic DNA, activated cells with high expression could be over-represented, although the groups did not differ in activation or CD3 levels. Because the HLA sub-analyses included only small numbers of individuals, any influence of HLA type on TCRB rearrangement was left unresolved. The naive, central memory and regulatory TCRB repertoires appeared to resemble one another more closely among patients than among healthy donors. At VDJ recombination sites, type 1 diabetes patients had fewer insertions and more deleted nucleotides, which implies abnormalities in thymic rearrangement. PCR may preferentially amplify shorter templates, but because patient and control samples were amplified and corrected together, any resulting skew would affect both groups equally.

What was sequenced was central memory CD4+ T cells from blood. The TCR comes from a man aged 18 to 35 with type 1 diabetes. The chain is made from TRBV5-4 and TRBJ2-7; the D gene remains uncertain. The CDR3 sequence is CASSLRVGSYEQYF. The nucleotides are TGTGCCAGCAGCTTGAGGGTGGGATCCTACGAGCAGTACTTC.